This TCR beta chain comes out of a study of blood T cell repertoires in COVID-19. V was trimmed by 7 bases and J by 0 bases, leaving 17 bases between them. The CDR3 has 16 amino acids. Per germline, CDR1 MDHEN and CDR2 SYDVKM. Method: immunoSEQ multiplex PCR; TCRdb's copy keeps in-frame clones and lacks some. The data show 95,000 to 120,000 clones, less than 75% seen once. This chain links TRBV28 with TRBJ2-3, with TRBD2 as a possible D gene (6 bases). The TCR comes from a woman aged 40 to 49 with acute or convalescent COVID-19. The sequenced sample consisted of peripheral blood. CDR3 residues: CASTYLGGASTDTQYF. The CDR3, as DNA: TGTGCCAGCACCTACCTCGGAGGGGCTAGCACAGATACGCAGTATTTT.